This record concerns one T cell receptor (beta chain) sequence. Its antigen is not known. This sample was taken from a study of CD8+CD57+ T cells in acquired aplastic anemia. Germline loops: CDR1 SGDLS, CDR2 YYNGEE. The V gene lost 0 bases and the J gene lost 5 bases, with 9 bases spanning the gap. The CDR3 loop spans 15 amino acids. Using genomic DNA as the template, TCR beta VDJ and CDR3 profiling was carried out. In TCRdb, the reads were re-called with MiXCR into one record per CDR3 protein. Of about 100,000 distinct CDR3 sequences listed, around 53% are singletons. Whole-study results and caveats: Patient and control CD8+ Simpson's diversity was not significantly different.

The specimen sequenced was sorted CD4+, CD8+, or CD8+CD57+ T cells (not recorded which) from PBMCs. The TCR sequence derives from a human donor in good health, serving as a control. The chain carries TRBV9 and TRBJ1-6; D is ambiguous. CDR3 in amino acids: CASSVGGGDNSPLHF. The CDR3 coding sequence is TGTGCCAGCAGCGTAGGCGGCGGTGATAATTCACCCCTCCACTTT.